This TCR beta chain was profiled in a study of CD8+ T cells in alopecia areata. Study-wide results and caveats: Administration of tofacitinib significantly diminished scalp clonality and expanded CD8+ clones within the top 100. TCR sharing was clearer in mice than between patients, perhaps partly owing to patient HLA diversity.

CDR3 length equals 13 residues. Germline CDR1 SQVTM, CDR2 ANQGSEA. Worth noting for this clone: Its target is not known.

cDNA reverse transcribed from extracted RNA served as the sequencing template. Sequenced by immunoSEQ multiplex PCR; TCRdb stores in-frame clones only, minus some. The sample records fewer than 250,000 clones, approximately 60% being singletons. Treatment indicated: oral pan-JAK inhibitor, 5-10 mg twice daily. Sequences were derived from CD4+ T cells sorted from blood, sampled at week 4, from a patient treated with tofacitinib. The receptor comes from a human donor with alopecia areata. The chain is built from TRBV29-1 and TRBJ2-5; D not resolved. The J call may be faulty, since TRBJ2-7 better matches the DNA end. Written as DNA, the CDR3 is TGCAGCGCAAAGGGCCTCTACACCTACGAGCAGTACTTC. It encodes CSAKGLYTYEQYF.